The table lists the clone carrying this TCR beta chain with a few counts. The data stem from a study of T cells in Graves' hyperthyroidism and ophthalmopathy. About the study: Any treatment followed the collection of peripheral blood at initial diagnosis.

Patients were excluded for uncontrolled infection, other autoimmune disease, pregnancy or lactation. Regions amplified from RNA transcripts were the TCR beta CDR3 regions. Carried out on the TCR CDR3, a first-round RT-PCR used the HTBI primer set. One entry per CDR3 protein results from TCRdb running MiXCR on the multiplex PCR reads. This sample has around 520,000 distinct CDR3 sequences, with approximately 15% found just once. V lost 3 bases and J lost 1, with 4 bases in between. Germline V lookup: CDR1 MDHEN, CDR2 SYDVKM. This CDR3 has 14 residues. The TCR sequence derives from a woman between 40 and 50 years old with Graves' hyperthyroidism. The chain couples TRBV28 to TRBJ1-6; D not certain. Sequences were obtained from blood. For the CDR3, the DNA is TGTGCCAGCAGTTTTTTGTCCTATAATTCACCCCTCCACTTT. Translated: CASSFLSYNSPLHF. Supplemented by reference TRBV28 and TRBJ1-6, the full variable domain reads DVKVTQSSRYLVKRTGEKVFLECVQDMDHENMFWYRQDPGLGLRLIYFSYDVKMKEKGDIPEGYSVSREKKERFSLILESASTNQTSMYLCASSFLSYNSPLHFGNGTRLTVT.